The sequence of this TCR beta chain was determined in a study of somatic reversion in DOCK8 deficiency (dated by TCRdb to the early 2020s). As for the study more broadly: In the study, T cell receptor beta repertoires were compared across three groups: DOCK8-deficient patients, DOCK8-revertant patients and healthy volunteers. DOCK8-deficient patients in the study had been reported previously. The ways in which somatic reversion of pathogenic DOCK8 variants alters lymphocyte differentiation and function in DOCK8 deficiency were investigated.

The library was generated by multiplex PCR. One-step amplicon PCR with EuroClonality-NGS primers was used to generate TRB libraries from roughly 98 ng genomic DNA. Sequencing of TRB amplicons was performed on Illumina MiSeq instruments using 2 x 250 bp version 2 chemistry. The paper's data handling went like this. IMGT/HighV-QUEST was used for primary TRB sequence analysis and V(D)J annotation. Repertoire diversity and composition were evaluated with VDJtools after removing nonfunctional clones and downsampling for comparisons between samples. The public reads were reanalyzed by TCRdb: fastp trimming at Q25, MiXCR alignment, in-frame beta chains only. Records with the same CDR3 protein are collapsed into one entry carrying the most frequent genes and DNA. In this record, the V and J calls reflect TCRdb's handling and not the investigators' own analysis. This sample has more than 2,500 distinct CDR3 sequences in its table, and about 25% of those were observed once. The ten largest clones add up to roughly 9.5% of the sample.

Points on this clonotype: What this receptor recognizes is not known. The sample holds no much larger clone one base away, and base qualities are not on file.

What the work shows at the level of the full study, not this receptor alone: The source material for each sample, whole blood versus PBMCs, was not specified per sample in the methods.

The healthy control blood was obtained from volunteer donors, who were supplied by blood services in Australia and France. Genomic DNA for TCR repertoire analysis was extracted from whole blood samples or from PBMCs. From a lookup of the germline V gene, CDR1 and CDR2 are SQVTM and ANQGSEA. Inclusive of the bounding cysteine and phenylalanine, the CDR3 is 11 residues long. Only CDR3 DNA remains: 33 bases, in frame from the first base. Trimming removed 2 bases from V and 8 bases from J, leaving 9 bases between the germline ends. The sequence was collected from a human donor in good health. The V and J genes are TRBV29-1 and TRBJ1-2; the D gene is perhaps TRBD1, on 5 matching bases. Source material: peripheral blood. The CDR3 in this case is CSVEQGKGYTF. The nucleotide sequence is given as TGCAGCGTTGAACAGGGAAAGGGCTACACCTTC.